The table lists the clone carrying this TCR beta chain with a count of one. The target antigen is unknown. This sample is part of a study of breast tumors, draining lymph nodes, adjacent tissues. Study conclusions and caveats: Tumor TCR diversity was below lymph nodes but above nontumor tissue. Compared with basal-like, luminal-like tumors shared significantly more repertoire with nontumor tissue. Tumor T cell lymph node origin was a supported hypothesis, not proven. The data were judged consistent with most tumor T cells coming from lymph node and expanding in tumor.

The V gene end was trimmed by 1 base and the J gene end by 5 bases; junction bases not matched to a gene: 10. The CDR3 length is 18 residues. The germline V gene encodes CDR1 SGHAT and CDR2 FQNNGV. MiXCR, applied by TCRdb to the multiplex PCR reads, yields one record per CDR3 protein. The data contain nearly 200,000 distinct CDR3 sequences, around a third of them singletons. The lymph nodes were axillary draining lymph nodes from breast cancer patients. Material: axillary lymph node tissue. The chain couples TRBV11-2 to TRBJ2-1; 11 nucleotides align to TRBD2. The receptor comes from a female donor with breast cancer. Some clones in this sample may be carry-over from other donors' samples. CDR3 region: CASSLAEWASGGNNEQFF. In nucleotides, the CDR3 is TGTGCCAGCAGCTTAGCTGAGTGGGCTAGCGGGGGGAACAATGAGCAGTTCTTC.